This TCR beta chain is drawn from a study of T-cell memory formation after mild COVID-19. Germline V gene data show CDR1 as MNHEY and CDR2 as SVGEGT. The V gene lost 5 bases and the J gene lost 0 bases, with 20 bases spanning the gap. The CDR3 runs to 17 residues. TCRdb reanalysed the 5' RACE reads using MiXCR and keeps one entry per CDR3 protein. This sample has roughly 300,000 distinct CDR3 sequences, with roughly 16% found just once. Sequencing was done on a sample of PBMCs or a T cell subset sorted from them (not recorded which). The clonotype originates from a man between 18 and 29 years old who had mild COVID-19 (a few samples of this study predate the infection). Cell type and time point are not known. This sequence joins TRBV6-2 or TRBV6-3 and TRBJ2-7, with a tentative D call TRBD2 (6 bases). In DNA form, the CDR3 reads TGTGCCAGCAGTGATAAGCGTGGGACTTTGAGCTCCTACGAGCAGTACGTC. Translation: CASSDKRGTLSSYEQYV.